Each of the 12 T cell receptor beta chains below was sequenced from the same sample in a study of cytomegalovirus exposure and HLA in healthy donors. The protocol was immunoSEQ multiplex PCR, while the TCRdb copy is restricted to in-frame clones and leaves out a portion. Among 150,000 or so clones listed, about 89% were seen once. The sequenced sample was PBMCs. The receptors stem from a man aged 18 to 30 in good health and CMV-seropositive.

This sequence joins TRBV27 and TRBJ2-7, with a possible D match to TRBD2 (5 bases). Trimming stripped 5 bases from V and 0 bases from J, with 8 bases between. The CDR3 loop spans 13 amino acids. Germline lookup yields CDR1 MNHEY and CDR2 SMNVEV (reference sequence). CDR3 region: CASSRGSSYEQYF. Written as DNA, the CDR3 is TGTGCCAGCAGTAGAGGGTCCTCCTACGAGCAGTACTTC.

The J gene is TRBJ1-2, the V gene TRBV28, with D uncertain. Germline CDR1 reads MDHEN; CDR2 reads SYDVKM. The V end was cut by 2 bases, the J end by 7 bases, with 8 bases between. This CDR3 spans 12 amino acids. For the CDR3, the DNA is TGTGCCAGCAGTTTAGGAGTTCCTGGCTACACCTTC. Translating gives CASSLGVPGYTF.

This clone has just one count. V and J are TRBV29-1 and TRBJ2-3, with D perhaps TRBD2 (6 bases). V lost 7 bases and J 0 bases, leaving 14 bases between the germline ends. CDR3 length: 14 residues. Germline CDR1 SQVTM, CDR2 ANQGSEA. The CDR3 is CSAWGDPSTDTQYF. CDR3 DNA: TGCAGCGCCTGGGGGGACCCTAGCACAGATACGCAGTATTTT.

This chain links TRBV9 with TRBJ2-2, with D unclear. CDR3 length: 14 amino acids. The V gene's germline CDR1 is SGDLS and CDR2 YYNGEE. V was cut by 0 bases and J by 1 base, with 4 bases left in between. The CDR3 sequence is CASSVGRNTGELFF. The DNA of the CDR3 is TGTGCCAGCAGCGTAGGTCGGAACACCGGGGAGCTGTTTTTT.

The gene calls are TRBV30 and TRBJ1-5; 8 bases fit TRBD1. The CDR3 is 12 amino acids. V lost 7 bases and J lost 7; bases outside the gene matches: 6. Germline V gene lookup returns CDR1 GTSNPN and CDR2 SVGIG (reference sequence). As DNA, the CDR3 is TGTGCCTTTGACAGGGGTGGCCAGCCCCAGCATTTT. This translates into CAFDRGGQPQHF.

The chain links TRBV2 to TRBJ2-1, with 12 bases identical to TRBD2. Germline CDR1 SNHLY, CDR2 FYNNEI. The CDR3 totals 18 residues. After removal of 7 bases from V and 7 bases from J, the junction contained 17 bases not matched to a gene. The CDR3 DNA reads TGTGCCAGCACCGAAAGACTAGCGGGAGATTTAGGGAAGAATGAGCAGTTCTTC. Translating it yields CASTERLAGDLGKNEQFF.

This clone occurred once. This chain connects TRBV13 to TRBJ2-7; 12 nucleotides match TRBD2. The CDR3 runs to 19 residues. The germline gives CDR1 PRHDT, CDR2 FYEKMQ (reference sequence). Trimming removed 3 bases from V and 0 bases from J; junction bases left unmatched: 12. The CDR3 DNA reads TGTGCCAGCAGCTTGAAGACTAGCGGGGGCCTTGCTGACTCCTACGAGCAGTACTTC. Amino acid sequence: CASSLKTSGGLADSYEQYF. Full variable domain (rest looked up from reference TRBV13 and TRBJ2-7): AAGVIQSPRHLIKEKRETATLKCYPIPRHDTVYWYQQGPGQDPQFLISFYEKMQSDKGSIPDRFSAQQFSDYHSELNMSSLELGDSALYFCASSLKTSGGLADSYEQYFGPGTRLTVT.

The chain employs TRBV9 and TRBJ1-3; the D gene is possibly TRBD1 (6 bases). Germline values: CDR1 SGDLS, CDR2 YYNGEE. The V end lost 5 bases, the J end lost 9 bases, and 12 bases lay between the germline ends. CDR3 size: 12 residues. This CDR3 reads CASSETGGTIYF. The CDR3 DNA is TGTGCCAGCAGTGAGACAGGTGGCACCATATATTTT.

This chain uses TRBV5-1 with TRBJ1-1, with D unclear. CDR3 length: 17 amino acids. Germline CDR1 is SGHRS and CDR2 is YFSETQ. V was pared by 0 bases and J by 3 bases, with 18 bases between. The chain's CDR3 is CASSLAGKDLRDTEAFF. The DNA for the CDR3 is TGCGCCAGCAGCTTGGCTGGGAAGGACCTGAGGGACACTGAAGCTTTCTTT.

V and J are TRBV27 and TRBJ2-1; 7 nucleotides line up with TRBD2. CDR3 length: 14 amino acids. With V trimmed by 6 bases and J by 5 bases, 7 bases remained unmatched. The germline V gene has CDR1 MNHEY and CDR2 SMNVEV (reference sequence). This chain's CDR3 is CASSPSGAHNEQFF. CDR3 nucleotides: TGTGCCAGCAGCCCAAGCGGGGCGCACAATGAGCAGTTCTTC.

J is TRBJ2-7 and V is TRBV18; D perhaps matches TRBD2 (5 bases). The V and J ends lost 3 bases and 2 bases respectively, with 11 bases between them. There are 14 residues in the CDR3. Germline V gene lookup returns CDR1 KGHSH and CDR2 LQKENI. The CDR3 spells CASSPPTRAYEQYF. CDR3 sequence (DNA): TGTGCCAGCTCACCCCCCACTAGGGCCTACGAGCAGTACTTC.

CDR3 sequence reads: CASSLSQRGTDTQYF. Written as DNA, the CDR3 is TGTGCCAGCAGTTTATCTCAGAGGGGCACAGATACGCAGTATTTT. The chain links TRBV27 to TRBJ2-3; a weak D match, TRBD2 (5 bases). Germline values: CDR1 MNHEY, CDR2 SMNVEV (reference sequence). Trimming cost V 0 bases and J 1 base, with 8 bases left between them. The CDR3 sequence is 15 residues long.